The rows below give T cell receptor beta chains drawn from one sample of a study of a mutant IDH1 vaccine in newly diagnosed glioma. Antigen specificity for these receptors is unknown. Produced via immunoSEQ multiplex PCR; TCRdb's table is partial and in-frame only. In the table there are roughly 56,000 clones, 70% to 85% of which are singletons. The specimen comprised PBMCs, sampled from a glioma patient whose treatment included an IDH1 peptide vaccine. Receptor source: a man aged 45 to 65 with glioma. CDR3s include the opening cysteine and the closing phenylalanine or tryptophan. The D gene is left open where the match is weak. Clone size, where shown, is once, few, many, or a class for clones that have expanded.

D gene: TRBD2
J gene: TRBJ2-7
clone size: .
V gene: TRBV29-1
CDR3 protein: CSVTGTSGVLSSYEQYF
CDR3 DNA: TGCAGCGTTACCGGGACTAGCGGGGTCTTAAGCTCCTACGAGCAGTACTTC

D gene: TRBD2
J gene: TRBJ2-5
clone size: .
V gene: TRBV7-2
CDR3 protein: CASSFAGGETQYF
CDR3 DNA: TGTGCCAGCAGCTTTGCGGGGGGGGAGACCCAGTACTTC

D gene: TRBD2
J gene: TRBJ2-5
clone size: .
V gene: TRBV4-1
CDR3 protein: CASSQDGAGKETQYF
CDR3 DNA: TGCGCCAGCAGCCAAGACGGAGCGGGAAAAGAGACCCAGTACTTC

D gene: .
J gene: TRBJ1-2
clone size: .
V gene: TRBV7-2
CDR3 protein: CASSQEYRSGYTF
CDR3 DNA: TGTGCCAGCAGCCAAGAATATCGGAGTGGCTACACCTTC

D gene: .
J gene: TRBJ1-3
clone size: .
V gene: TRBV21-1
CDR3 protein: CASSKKLISGNTIYF
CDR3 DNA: TGTGCCAGCAGCAAAAAGTTGATCTCTGGAAACACCATATATTTT

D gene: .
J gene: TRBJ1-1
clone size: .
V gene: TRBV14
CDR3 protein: CASSQPGMNTEAFF
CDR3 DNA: TGTGCCAGCAGCCAACCAGGCATGAACACTGAAGCTTTCTTT

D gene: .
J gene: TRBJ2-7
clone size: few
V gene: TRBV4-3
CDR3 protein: CASSQLTQSSYEQYF
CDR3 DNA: TGCGCCAGCAGCCAACTCACCCAAAGCTCCTACGAGCAGTACTTC

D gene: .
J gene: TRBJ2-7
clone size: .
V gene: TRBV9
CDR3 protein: CASSVGTAVSYEQYF
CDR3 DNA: TGTGCCAGCAGCGTAGGGACTGCCGTCTCCTACGAGCAGTACTTC

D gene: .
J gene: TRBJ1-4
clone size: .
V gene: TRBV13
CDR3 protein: CASSLGPRNEKLFF
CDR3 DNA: TGTGCCAGCAGCCTGGGACCCAGAAATGAAAAACTGTTTTTT

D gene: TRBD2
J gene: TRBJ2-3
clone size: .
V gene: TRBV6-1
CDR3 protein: CASSEYGGARDTQYF
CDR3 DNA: TGTGCCAGCAGTGAATACGGGGGGGCTCGAGATACGCAGTATTTT

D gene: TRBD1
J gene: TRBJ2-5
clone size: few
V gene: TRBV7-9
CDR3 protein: CASSLGRLGQGGETQYF
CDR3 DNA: TGTGCCAGCAGCTTAGGACGCCTCGGACAGGGGGGAGAGACCCAGTACTTC

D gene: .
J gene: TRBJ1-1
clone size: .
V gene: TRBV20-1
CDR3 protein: CSVVEGGAFF
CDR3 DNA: TGCAGTGTCGTCGAGGGGGGAGCTTTCTTT

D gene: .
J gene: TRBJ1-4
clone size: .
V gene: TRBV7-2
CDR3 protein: CASSLEGNSNEKLFF
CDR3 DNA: TGTGCCAGCAGCTTAGAGGGAAACAGTAATGAAAAACTGTTTTTT

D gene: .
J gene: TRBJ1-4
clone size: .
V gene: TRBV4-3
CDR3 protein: CASSQGEIEKLFF
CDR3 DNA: TGCGCCAGCAGCCAGGGCGAGATTGAAAAACTGTTTTTT

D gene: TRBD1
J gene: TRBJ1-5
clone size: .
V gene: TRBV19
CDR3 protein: CASSTRDSGYSNQPQHF
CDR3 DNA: TGTGCCAGTAGTACCCGGGACAGCGGGTATAGCAATCAGCCCCAGCATTTT

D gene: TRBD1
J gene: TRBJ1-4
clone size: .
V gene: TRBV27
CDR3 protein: CASRPGQGAVGLFF
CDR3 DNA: TGTGCCAGCAGACCGGGACAGGGGGCGGTCGGACTGTTTTTT

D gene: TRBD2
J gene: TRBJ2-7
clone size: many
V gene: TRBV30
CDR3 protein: CAWSPMTSGGRAYEQYF
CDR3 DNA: TGTGCCTGGAGTCCTATGACTAGCGGGGGGCGAGCCTACGAGCAGTACTTC

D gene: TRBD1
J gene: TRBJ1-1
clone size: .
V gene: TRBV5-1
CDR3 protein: CASSFRTGEGEAFF
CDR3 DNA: TGCGCCAGCAGCTTCCGGACAGGGGAGGGTGAAGCTTTCTTT

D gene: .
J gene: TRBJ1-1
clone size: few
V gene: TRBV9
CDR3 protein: CASSALGTEAFF
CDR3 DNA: TGTGCCAGCAGCGCTCTCGGGACTGAAGCTTTCTTT

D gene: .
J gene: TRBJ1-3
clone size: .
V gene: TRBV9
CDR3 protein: CASSPRGNSGNTIYF
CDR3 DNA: TGTGCCAGCAGCCCCCGGGGCAACTCTGGAAACACCATATATTTT

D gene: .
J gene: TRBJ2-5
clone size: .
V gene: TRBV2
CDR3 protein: CASTRLVGETQYF
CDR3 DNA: TGTGCCAGCACGAGGCTGGTCGGAGAGACCCAGTACTTC

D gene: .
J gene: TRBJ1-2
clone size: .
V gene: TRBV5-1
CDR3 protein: CASSPGAPEGYTF
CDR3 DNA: TGCGCCAGCAGCCCGGGCGCCCCGGAGGGCTACACCTTC

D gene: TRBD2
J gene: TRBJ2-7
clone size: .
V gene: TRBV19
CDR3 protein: CASSIGGGGRSYEQYF
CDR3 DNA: TGTGCCAGTAGTATCGGGGGCGGGGGGCGATCCTACGAGCAGTACTTC

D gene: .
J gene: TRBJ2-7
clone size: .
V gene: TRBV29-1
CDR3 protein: CSVHPRGYEQYF
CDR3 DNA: TGCAGCGTCCACCCCCGAGGGTACGAGCAGTACTTC

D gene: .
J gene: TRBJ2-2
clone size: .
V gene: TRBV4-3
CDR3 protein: CASSQDLRDSRELFF
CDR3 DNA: TGCGCCAGCAGCCAAGATCTCCGGGATTCCCGGGAGCTGTTTTTT

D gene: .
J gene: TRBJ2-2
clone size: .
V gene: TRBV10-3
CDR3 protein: CAISENRDTGELFF
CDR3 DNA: TGTGCCATCAGTGAGAATCGGGACACCGGGGAGCTGTTTTTT

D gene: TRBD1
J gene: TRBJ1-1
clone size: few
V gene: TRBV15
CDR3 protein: CATSRRTGENTEAFF
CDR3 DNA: TGTGCCACCAGCAGAAGGACAGGAGAGAACACTGAAGCTTTCTTT

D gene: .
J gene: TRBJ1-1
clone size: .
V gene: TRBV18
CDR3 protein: CASSPGYTEAFF
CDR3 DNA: TGTGCCAGCTCACCAGGGTACACTGAAGCTTTCTTT

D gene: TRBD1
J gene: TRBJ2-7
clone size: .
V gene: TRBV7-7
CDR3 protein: CASSRPRDRVHEQYF
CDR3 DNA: TGTGCTAGCAGCCGCCCCCGGGACAGGGTCCACGAGCAGTACTTC

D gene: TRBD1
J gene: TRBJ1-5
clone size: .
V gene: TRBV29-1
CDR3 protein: CSVRQGANQPQHF
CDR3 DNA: TGCAGCGTACGACAGGGGGCGAATCAGCCCCAGCATTTT

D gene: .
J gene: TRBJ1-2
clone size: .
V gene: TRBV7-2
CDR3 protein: CASSRTMGVNGYTF
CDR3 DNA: TGTGCCAGCAGCCGTACCATGGGGGTGAATGGCTACACCTTC

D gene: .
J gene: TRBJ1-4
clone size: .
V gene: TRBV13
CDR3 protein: CASSSGTEKLFF
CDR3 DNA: TGTGCCAGCAGCTCTGGGACTGAAAAACTGTTTTTT

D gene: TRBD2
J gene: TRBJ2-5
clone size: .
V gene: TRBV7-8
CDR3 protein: CASSFRSGGLRRETQYF
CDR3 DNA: TGTGCCAGCAGCTTTAGAAGCGGGGGCCTTAGGCGAGAGACCCAGTACTTC

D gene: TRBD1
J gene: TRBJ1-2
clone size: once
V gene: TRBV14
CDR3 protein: CASSQLQGAFGYTF
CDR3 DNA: TGTGCCAGCAGCCAGTTGCAGGGGGCGTTTGGCTACACCTTC

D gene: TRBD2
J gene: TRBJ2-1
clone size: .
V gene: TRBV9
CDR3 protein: CASSTLSGVYNEQFF
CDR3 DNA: TGTGCCAGCAGCACACTCAGCGGGGTGTACAATGAGCAGTTCTTC

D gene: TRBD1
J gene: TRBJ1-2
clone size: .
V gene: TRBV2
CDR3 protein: CASKEQGANYGYTF
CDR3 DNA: TGTGCCAGCAAAGAGCAGGGGGCCAACTATGGCTACACCTTC

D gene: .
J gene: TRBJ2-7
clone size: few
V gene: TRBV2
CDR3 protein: CASSDFSLPYEQYF
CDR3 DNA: TGTGCCAGCAGTGATTTCTCCTTACCGTACGAGCAGTACTTC

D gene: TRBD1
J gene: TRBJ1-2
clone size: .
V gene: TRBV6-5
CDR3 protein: CATRDRAFYGYTF
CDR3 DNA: TGTGCCACCCGGGACAGGGCATTCTATGGCTACACCTTC

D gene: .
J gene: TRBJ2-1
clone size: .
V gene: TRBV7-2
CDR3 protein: CASSLLTGSEQFF
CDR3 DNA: TGTGCCAGCAGCTTACTCACGGGCAGTGAGCAGTTCTTC

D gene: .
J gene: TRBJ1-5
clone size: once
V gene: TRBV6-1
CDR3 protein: CASTTSSPTNQPQHF
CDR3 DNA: TGTGCCAGCACCACAAGTTCTCCCACCAATCAGCCCCAGCATTTT

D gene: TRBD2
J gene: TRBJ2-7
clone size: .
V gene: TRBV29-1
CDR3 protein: CSVRRGASGTYEQYF
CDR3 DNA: TGCAGCGTTCGACGGGGTGCTAGCGGAACCTACGAGCAGTACTTC

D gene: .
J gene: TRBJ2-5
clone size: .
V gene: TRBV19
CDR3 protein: CASSRGWESETQYF
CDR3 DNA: TGTGCCAGTAGTAGGGGATGGGAATCGGAGACCCAGTACTTC

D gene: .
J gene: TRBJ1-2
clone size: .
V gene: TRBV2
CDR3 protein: CASSVQGGSPGYTF
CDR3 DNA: TGTGCCAGCAGCGTACAAGGAGGGTCTCCTGGCTACACCTTC